This T cell receptor (beta chain) was sequenced in a study of blood T cell repertoires in COVID-19. About the study: COVID-19 samples from acute and convalescent phases originated in the United States, Italy and Spain. Nucleic acid was either cDNA or gDNA, and it came from T cells, B-cell-depleted T cells, or PBMCs.

Original handling: Reference gene primer amplification yielded estimated nucleated cell counts. Sequencing was performed with immunoSEQ multiplex PCR; in TCRdb, only in-frame clones are kept and a portion is missing. The D gene and trimming were derived from the DNA, and the V and J assignments and clone size from that table. The sample records 280,000 or so clones, around 85% being singletons. Cohort placement rested on clinical history that participants reported themselves. The germline V and J ends were trimmed by 4 bases and 3 bases, with 12 bases remaining between them. Germline CDR1 GTSNPN, CDR2 SVGIG (reference sequence). The CDR3 consists of 13 residues.

Sequencing was performed on PBMCs or T cells enriched from blood (not recorded which). The sequence came from a woman aged 50 to 60 who had recovered from COVID-19. This chain connects TRBV30 to TRBJ2-5, with D tentatively TRBD2 (5 bases). CDR3 protein: CAWTNLGEETQYF. CDR3 nucleotide sequence: TGTGCCTGGACCAATCTGGGAGAAGAGACCCAGTACTTC.